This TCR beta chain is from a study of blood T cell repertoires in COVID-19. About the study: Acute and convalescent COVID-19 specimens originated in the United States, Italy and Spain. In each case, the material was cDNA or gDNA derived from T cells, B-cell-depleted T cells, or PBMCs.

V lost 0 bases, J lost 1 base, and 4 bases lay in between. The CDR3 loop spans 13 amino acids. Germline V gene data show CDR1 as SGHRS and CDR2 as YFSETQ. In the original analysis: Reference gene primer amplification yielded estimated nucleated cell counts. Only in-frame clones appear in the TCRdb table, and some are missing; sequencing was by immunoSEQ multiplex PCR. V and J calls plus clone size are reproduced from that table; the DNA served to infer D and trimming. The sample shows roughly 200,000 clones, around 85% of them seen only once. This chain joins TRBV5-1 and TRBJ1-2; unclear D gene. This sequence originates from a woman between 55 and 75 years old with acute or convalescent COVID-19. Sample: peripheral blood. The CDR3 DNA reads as TGCGCCAGCAGCTTGGACAATAACTATGGCTACACCTTC. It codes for CASSLDNNYGYTF.